What follows are 14 T cell receptor beta chains derived from one specimen sequenced in a study of beta chain features in type 1 diabetes. Whole-study findings and limits: Among all four CD4+ subsets, Type 1 diabetes patients had TCRB CDR3s that were moderately but significantly shorter.

Investigators reverse transcribed all isolated RNA, so they sequenced expressed TCRB transcripts. Sequencing was performed with immunoSEQ multiplex PCR; in TCRdb, only in-frame clones are kept and a portion is missing. The data contain roughly 280,000 clones, less than 30% of them singletons. No cognate antigen is known for these TCRs. Source material: naive CD4+ T cells from blood. The receptors originated from a woman in her twenties or thirties with type 1 diabetes.

This clone was seen only a few times. This chain joins TRBV9 and TRBJ2-7, with D possibly being TRBD2 (5 bases). The CDR3 loop spans 14 amino acids. Germline lookup yields CDR1 SGDLS and CDR2 YYNGEE. V lost 0 bases, J lost 0 bases, and 7 bases lay in between. The CDR3: CASSVDGSSYEQYF. The CDR3 nucleotides read TGTGCCAGCAGCGTAGATGGGAGCTCCTACGAGCAGTACTTC.

V gene TRBV5-4 combines with J gene TRBJ1-2; D is ambiguous. CDR3 size: 13 residues. Germline CDR1 reads SGHNT; CDR2 reads YYREEE (reference sequence). The V end lost 0 bases, the J end lost 0 bases, and 3 bases lay between the germline ends. CDR3 sequence (DNA): TGTGCCAGCAGCTTGGAGCCTAACTATGGCTACACCTTC. It specifies CASSLEPNYGYTF.

This clone was counted only a few times. The V and J genes are TRBV30 and TRBJ2-2; TRBD2 matches 12 bases. This CDR3 is 15 amino acids long. V was clipped by 3 bases and J by 6 bases; unmatched bases: 5. Per germline, CDR1 GTSNPN and CDR2 SVGIG (reference sequence). The CDR3 region has the DNA TGTGCCTGGAGGCGACTAGCGGGAGTCGCCGGGGAGCTGTTTTTT. This encodes CAWRRLAGVAGELFF.

In this sample, this clone turned up a few times. J is TRBJ2-7 and V is TRBV10-3; 9 positions match TRBD2. CDR1 and CDR2 from the germline V gene are ENHRY and SYGVKD. This CDR3 comprises 12 residues. J lost 4 bases, V lost 5 bases, and 0 bases had no gene match. The DNA of the CDR3 is TGTGCCATCAGTCTAGCGGGGTACGAGCAGTACTTC. As protein: CAISLAGYEQYF.

The chain has TRBV2 and TRBJ2-5, with 7 bases that match TRBD1. Looked up from germline, CDR1 is SNHLY and CDR2 is FYNNEI. The V segment lost 2 bases and the J segment 8 bases; nucleotides outside the gene matches: 2. This CDR3 contains 12 residues. The CDR3 here is CASSETGDTQYF. CDR3 bases: TGTGCCAGCAGTGAAACAGGGGACACCCAGTACTTC.

The J gene is TRBJ1-2, the V gene TRBV11-2, with 8 bases that match TRBD1. The germline gives CDR1 SGHAT, CDR2 FQNNGV. This CDR3 is 12 amino acids long. The trim removed 4 bases at V and 8 bases at J, leaving 3 bases unmatched. The CDR3 loop is CASSSTGAGYTF. The DNA for the CDR3 is TGTGCCAGCAGCTCGACAGGGGCCGGCTACACCTTC.

The chain couples TRBV5-4 to TRBJ2-2, with 9 bases matching TRBD2. Germline assignment: CDR1 SGHNT and CDR2 YYREEE (reference sequence). The CDR3 is 16 residues long. The J segment lost 1 base and the V segment lost 0 bases, leaving 1 base of the junction unmatched. CDR3 sequence: CASSLGREGNTGELFF. CDR3 in DNA: TGTGCCAGCAGCTTGGGGCGGGAGGGGAACACCGGGGAGCTGTTTTTT. The complete variable domain, with remaining parts taken from reference TRBV5-4 and TRBJ2-2, reads ETGVTQSPTHLIKTRGQQVTLRCSSQSGHNTVSWYQQALGQGPQFIFQYYREEENGRGNFPPRFSGLQFPNYSSELNVNALELDDSALYLCASSLGREGNTGELFFGEGSRLTVL.

The CDR3 loop is CASSGKGTGVSGYTF. CDR3 sequence (DNA): TGTGCCAGCAGCGGCAAGGGGACAGGGGTTAGCGGCTACACCTTC. V is TRBV9 and J is TRBJ1-2; 10 bases line up with TRBD1. The CDR3 loop spans 15 amino acids. V shed 3 bases and J 8 bases; nucleotides not matched to a gene: 10. Germline V gives CDR1 SGDLS, CDR2 YYNGEE.

This clone was observed a handful of times. This chain uses TRBV27 with TRBJ1-5, with a tentative D call TRBD1 (5 bases). With 3 bases removed from V and 7 bases from J, the gap between germline ends came to 10 bases. This CDR3 is built from 13 residues. Germline lookup yields CDR1 MNHEY and CDR2 SMNVEV (reference sequence). The CDR3 DNA sequence: TGTGCCAGCAGTTTCAGGGAAGAACAGCCCCAGCATTTT. As protein: CASSFREEQPQHF.

This clone was recorded a few times. V usage is TRBV29-1 and J usage is TRBJ2-7; D perhaps matches TRBD2 (5 bases). The germline CDR1 and CDR2 sequences are SQVTM and ANQGSEA. Trimming removed 5 bases from V and 3 bases from J, with 8 bases in between. The CDR3 consists of 11 residues. CDR3 amino acids: CSVHRGYEQYF. The DNA of the CDR3 is TGCAGCGTTCACCGGGGCTACGAGCAGTACTTC.

The chain has TRBV7-9 and TRBJ1-1; D perhaps matches TRBD1 (5 bases). V was shortened by 5 bases and J by 5 bases, with 18 bases between the two germline ends. The length of the CDR3 is 15 residues. The germline CDR1 and CDR2 sequences are SEHNR and FQNEAQ (reference sequence). This CDR3 is CASSPLTGVVTEAFF. The CDR3 DNA reads TGTGCCAGCAGCCCCCTCACGGGGGTGGTAACTGAAGCTTTCTTT.

The chain employs TRBV28 and TRBJ2-7, with 10 bases aligning to TRBD2. The junction had 4 bases not matched to a gene; V was cut back by 6 bases and J by 2 bases. This CDR3 has 14 amino acids. In germline, CDR1 is MDHEN, CDR2 SYDVKM. The CDR3 region is CASSASGSTYEQYF. Here the CDR3 DNA reads TGTGCCAGCAGCGCTAGCGGGAGTACCTACGAGCAGTACTTC. Variable domain in full (rest from reference TRBV28 and TRBJ2-7): DVKVTQSSRYLVKRTGEKVFLECVQDMDHENMFWYRQDPGLGLRLIYFSYDVKMKEKGDIPEGYSVSREKKERFSLILESASTNQTSMYLCASSASGSTYEQYFGPGTRLTVT.

This clone was recorded a few times. This chain links TRBV28 with TRBJ2-7; 8 nucleotides match TRBD2. Germline values: CDR1 MDHEN, CDR2 SYDVKM. The V segment lost 0 bases and the J segment 0 bases; nucleotides outside the gene matches: 1. This CDR3 is built from 15 residues. CDR3 amino acids: CASSLWTSASYEQYF. Written as DNA, the CDR3 is TGTGCCAGCAGTTTATGGACTAGCGCCTCCTACGAGCAGTACTTC.

In this sample, this clone turned up a few times. The V call is TRBV29-1, the J call TRBJ2-7, with a possible D match to TRBD1 (5 bases). CDR1 and CDR2 from the germline V gene are SQVTM and ANQGSEA. The CDR3 covers 14 residues. V was trimmed by 2 bases and J by 2 bases, leaving 13 bases between them. CDR3 residues: CSVEFRVGAYEQYF. Here the CDR3 DNA reads TGCAGCGTTGAATTCAGGGTTGGAGCCTACGAGCAGTACTTC.